The T cell receptor (beta chain) described here comes from a study of OX40 agonist ivuxolimab in advanced cancers. Turning to the overall study: Ivuxolimab was an agonistic, fully human IgG2 monoclonal antibody directed against OX40 (CD134), a costimulatory receptor. The monotherapy dose-escalation portion (N ≈ 55 patients) of the phase I ivuxolimab trial is reported in the paper. The purpose of peripheral TCRbeta sequencing was to test whether ivuxolimab changed TCR sequence diversity and led to clonal T-cell expansion. Three dose-escalation patients achieved partial responses, one with hepatocellular carcinoma and two with cutaneous melanoma. Intravenous ivuxolimab was administered to patients every 2 weeks at six dose levels: 0.01, 0.1, 0.3, 1.5, 3 and 10 mg/kg. Of the approximately 50 patients in dose escalation, 19 had hepatocellular carcinoma, some 15 had melanoma, 9 had renal cell carcinoma and 9 had head and neck cancer. In the dose-escalation cohort, roughly 80% of patients were male, and the mean age was around 60 years, with a range of roughly 20 to 80. Prior anti-PD-1, anti-PD-L1 or anti-CTLA-4 therapy was permitted, and roughly two fifths of dose-escalation patients had received checkpoint inhibitors.

Patients with a history of autoimmune disease or receiving systemic immunosuppression were excluded from the trial. Peripheral blood for TCR sequencing was collected from all dose cohorts at baseline, on cycle 4 day 1, and on cycle 7 day 1. The samples were taken from a phase I, first-in-human, multicenter, open-label dose-escalation trial of ivuxolimab. Adults with locally advanced or metastatic head and neck squamous cell, hepatocellular, melanoma or renal cell carcinoma were enrolled in the trial. Before TCR sequencing, CD4+ T cells and CD8+ T cells from peripheral blood were sorted into separate populations. Of note for this clone: The target of this receptor is not known. Base qualities are missing; no much larger clone stands one base away.

The study at large found these results: In partial responders in the 0.1-3.0 mg/kg groups, normalized peripheral clonal expansion was found to be among the lowest, especially among CD8+ T cells. The antigen specificity of the clonally expanded peripheral T cells was not determined. Low levels of normalized T-cell clonal expansion were also shown by some nonresponding patients. After ivuxolimab, expanded clones were on average more numerous among CD8+ T cells than among CD4+ T cells. Clonal expansion of both CD4+ and CD8+ blood T cells was observed from baseline to week 6 at doses 0.1 to 3.0 mg/kg.

CDR1 MNHNS and CDR2 SASEGT are derived from the germline V gene. V is clipped by 1 base and J by 0 bases, and the sequence between their germline boundaries is 11 bases long. The CDR3 starts with the cysteine, ends with the phenylalanine, and has 16 residues. Just the 48-base CDR3 DNA is kept, in frame starting at base 1. Genomic DNA was isolated from the sorted cells so that the TCRbeta CDR3 region could be sequenced. TCRbeta CDR3 regions were sequenced using the immunoSEQ Assay. TCRdb took over this immuneACCESS table, retaining in-frame rearrangements with V and J assigned. Such tables are incomplete; in checked studies, under half of the missing clones stem from an unresolved V gene, and the remainder is unexplained. Within this sample are just under 65,000 clones, with around 89% of them counted one time only. The ten largest clones capture under 14% of the sample.

The chain uses TRBV6-1 and TRBJ2-3; no D gene call is confident. The sequencing here drew on CD4+ or CD8+ T cells sorted from blood, taken in a trial of the OX40 agonist ivuxolimab. This TCR came from an adult with an advanced solid tumor such as melanoma, head and neck, liver or kidney cancer. Here is the DNA: TGTGCCAGCAGTGAAGACCCATCCCTTAGCACAGATACGCAGTATTTT. Its product reads: CASSEDPSLSTDTQYF.